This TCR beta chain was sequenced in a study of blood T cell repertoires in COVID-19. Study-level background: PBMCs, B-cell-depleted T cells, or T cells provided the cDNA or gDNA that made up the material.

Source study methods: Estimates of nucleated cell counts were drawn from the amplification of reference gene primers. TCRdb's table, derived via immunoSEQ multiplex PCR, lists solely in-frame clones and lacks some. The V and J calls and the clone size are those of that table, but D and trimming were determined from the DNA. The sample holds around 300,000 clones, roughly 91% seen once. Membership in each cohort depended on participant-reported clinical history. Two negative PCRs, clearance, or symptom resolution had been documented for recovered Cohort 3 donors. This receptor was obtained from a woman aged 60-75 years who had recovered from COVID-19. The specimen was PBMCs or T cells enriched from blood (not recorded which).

CDR3 amino acids: CASSPLNSYEQYF. The CDR3 bases are TGTGCCAGCAGCCCTCTTAACTCCTACGAGCAGTACTTC. This sequence joins TRBV7-8 and TRBJ2-7; D is unclear. CDR1 is SGHVS, CDR2 FQNEAQ, per germline. Trimming removed 5 bases at V and 0 bases at J, with 8 bases between. This CDR3 comprises 13 residues.